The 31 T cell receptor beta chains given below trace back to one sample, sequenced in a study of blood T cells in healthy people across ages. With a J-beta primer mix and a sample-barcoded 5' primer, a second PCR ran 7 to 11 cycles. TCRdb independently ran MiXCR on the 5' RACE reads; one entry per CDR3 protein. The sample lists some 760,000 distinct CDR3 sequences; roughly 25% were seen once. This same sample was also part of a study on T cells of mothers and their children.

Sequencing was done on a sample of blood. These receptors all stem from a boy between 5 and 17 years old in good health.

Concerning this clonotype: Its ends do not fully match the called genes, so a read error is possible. CDR3 coding DNA: TGCGCCAGCAGCCAAGATGGAGACACTTCGGGAAATGCGCAGTTCTTC. This encodes CASSQDGDTSGNAQFF. The chain is built from TRBV4-1 and TRBJ2-5; tentative D call: TRBD2 (5 bases). The DNA end lines up better with TRBJ2-1; the J call may be wrong. The germline CDR1 and CDR2 sequences are MGHRA and YSYEKL. The length of the CDR3 is 16 residues.

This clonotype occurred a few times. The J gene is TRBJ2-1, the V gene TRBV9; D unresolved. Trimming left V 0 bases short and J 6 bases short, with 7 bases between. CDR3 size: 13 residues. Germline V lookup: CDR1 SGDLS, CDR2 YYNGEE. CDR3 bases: TGTGCCAGCAGCGTAGCTCCGGGCAATGAGCAGTTCTTC. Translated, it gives CASSVAPGNEQFF. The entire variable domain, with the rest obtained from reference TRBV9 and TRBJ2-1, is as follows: DSGVTQTPKHLITATGQRVTLRCSPRSGDLSVYWYQQSLDQGLQFLIQYYNGEERAKGNILERFSAQQFPDLHSELNLSSLELGDSALYFCASSVAPGNEQFFGPGTRLTVL.

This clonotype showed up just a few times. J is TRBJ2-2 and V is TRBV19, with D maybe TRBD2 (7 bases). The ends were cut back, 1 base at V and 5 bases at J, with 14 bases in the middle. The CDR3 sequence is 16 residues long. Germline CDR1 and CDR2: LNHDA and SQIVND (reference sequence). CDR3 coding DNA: TGTGCCAGTAGTATAGGGAACGGGGGGACAACCGGGGAGCTGTTTTTT. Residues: CASSIGNGGTTGELFF. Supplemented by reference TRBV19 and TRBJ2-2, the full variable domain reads DGGITQSPKYLFRKEGQNVTLSCEQNLNHDAMYWYRQDPGQGLRLIYYSQIVNDFQKGDIAEGYSVSREKKESFPLTVTSAQKNPTAFYLCASSIGNGGTTGELFFGEGSRLTVL.

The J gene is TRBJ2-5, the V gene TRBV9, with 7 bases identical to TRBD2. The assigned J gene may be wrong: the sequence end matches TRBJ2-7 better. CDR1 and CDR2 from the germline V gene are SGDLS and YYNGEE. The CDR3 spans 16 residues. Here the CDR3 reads CASSVESGVSGHEQYF. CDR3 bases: TGTGCCAGCAGCGTAGAAAGCGGGGTCTCAGGCCACGAGCAGTACTTC.

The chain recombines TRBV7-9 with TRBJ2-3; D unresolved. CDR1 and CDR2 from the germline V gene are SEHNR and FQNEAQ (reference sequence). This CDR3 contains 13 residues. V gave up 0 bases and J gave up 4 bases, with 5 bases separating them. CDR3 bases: TGTGCCAGCAGCTTAGCGACGGCAGATACGCAGTATTTT. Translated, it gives CASSLATADTQYF.

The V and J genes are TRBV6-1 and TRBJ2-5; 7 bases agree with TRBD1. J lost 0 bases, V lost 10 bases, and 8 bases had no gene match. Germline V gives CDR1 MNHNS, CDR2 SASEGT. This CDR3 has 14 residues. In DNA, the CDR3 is TGTGCCACCGTAGACAGGGCGAACCAAGAGACCCAGTACTTC. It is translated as CATVDRANQETQYF.

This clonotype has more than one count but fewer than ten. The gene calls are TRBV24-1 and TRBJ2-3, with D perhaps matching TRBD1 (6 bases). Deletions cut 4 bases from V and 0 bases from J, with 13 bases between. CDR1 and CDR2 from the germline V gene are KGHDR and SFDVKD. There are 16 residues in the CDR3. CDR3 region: CATSDQDSQSTDTQYF. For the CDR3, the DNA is TGTGCCACCAGTGACCAGGACAGTCAAAGCACAGATACGCAGTATTTT.

The CDR3 region has the DNA TGTGCCAGCAGCTCTACAGGGACCCGGAACGAGCAGTACTTC. The encoded protein is CASSSTGTRNEQYF. The chain carries TRBV7-9 and TRBJ2-7, with D possibly matching TRBD1 (6 bases). The CDR3 consists of 14 residues. Germline V gene lookup returns CDR1 SEHNR and CDR2 FQNEAQ (reference sequence). Trimming took off 4 bases at V and 5 bases at J, with 15 bases between the two ends. Filled out from reference TRBV7-9 and TRBJ2-7, the complete variable domain reads DTGVSQNPRHKITKRGQNVTFRCDPISEHNRLYWYRQTLGQGPEFLTYFQNEAQLEKSRLLSDRFSAERPKGSFSTLEIQRTEQGDSAMYLCASSSTGTRNEQYFGPGTRLTVT.

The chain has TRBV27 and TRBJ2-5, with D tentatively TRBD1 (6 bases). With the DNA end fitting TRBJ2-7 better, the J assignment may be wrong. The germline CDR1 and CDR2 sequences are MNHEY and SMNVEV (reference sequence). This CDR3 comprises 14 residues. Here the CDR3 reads CASSPEDRAYEQYF. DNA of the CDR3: TGTGCCAGCAGTCCCGAGGACAGAGCCTACGAGCAGTACTTC.

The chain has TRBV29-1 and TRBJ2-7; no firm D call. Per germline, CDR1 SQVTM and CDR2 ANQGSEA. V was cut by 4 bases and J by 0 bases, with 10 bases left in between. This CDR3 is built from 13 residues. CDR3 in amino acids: CSVVSPSSYEQYF. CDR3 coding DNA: TGCAGCGTTGTTAGCCCTAGCTCCTACGAGCAGTACTTC.

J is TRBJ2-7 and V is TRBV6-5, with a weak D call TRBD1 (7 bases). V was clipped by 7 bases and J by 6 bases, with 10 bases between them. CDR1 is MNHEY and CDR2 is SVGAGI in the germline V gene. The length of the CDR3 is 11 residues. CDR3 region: CASNQGGEQYF. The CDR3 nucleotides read TGTGCCAGCAATCAGGGGGGCGAGCAGTACTTC.

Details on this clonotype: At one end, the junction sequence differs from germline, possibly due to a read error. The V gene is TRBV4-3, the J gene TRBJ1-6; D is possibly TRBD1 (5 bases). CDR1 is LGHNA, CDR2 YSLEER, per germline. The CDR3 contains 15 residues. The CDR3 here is CVSSQEKGLGSPLHF. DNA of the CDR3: TGCGTCAGCAGCCAAGAAAAGGGGCTGGGTTCACCCCTCCACTTT.

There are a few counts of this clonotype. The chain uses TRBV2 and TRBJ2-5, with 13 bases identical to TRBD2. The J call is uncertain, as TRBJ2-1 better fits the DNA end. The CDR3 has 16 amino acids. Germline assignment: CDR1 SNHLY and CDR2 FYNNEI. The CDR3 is CAIPHPRTSGGIEQFF. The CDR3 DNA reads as TGTGCCATCCCTCACCCACGGACTAGCGGGGGCATTGAGCAGTTCTTC.

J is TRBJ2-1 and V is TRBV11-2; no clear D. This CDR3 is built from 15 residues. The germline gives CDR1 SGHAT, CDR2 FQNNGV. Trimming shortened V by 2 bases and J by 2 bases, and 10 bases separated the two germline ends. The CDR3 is CASSLTGFTYNEQFF. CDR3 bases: TGTGCCAGCAGCTTAACTGGTTTTACCTACAATGAGCAGTTCTTC. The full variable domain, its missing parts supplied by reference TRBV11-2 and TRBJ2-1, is EAGVAQSPRYKIIEKRQSVAFWCNPISGHATLYWYQQILGQGPKLLIQFQNNGVVDDSQLPKDRFSAERLKGVDSTLKIQPAKLEDSAVYLCASSLTGFTYNEQFFGPGTRLTVL.

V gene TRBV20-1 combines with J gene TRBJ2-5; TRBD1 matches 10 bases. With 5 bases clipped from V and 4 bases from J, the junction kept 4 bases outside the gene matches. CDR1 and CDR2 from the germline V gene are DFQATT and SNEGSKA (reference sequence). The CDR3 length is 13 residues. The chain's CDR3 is CSAEDRGRETQYF. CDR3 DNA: TGCAGTGCTGAAGACAGGGGGCGAGAGACCCAGTACTTC.

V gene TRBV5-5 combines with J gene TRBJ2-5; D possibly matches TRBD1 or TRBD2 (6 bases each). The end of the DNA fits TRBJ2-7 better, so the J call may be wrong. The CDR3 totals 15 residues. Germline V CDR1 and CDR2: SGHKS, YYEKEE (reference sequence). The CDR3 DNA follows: TGTGCCAGCAGCCTGGCCGGAGGGGGTGTCTACGAGCAGTACTTC. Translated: CASSLAGGGVYEQYF.

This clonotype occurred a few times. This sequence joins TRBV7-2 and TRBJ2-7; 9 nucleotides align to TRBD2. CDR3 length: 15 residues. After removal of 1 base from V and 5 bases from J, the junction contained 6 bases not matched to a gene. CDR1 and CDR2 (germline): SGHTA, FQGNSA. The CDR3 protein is CASSLVSGTSNEQYF. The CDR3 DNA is TGTGCCAGCAGCTTAGTCAGCGGGACTAGCAACGAGCAGTACTTC.

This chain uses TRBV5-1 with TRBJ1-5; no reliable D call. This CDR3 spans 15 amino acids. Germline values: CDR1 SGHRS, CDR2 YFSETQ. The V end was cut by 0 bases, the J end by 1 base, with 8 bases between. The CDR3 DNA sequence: TGCGCCAGCAGCTTGGACGCGGGAAGCAATCAGCCCCAGCATTTT. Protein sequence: CASSLDAGSNQPQHF. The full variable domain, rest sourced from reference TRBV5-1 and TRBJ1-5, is KAGVTQTPRYLIKTRGQQVTLSCSPISGHRSVSWYQQTPGQGLQFLFEYFSETQRNKGNFPGRFSGRQFSNSRSEMNVSTLELGDSALYLCASSLDAGSNQPQHFGDGTRLSIL.

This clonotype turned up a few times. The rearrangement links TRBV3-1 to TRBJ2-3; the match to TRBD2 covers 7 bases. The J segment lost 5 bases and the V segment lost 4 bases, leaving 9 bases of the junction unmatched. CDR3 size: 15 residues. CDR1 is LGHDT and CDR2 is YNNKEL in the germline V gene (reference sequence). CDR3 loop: CASSLRTGREDTQYF. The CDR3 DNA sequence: TGTGCCAGCAGCCTTCGGACTGGGAGGGAAGATACGCAGTATTTT.

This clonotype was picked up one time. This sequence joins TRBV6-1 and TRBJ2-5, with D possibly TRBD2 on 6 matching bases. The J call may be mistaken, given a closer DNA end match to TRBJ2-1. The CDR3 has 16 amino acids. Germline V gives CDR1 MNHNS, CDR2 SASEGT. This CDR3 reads CASSGPGGLGGNEQFF. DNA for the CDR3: TGTGCCAGCAGCGGACCTGGGGGACTCGGGGGCAATGAGCAGTTCTTC.

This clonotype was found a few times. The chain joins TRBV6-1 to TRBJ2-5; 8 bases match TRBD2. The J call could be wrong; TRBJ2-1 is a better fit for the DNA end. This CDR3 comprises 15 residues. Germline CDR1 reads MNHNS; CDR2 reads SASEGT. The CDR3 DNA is TGTGCCAGCAGTGATCCGGCGGGAGGTGGCGATGAGCAGTTCTTC. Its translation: CASSDPAGGGDEQFF.

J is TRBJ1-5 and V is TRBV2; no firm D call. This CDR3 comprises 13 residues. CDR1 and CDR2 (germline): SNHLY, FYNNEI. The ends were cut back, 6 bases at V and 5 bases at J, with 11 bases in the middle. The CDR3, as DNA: TGTGCCAGCAGCTCAGAGGGATATCAGCCCCAGCATTTT. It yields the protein CASSSEGYQPQHF.

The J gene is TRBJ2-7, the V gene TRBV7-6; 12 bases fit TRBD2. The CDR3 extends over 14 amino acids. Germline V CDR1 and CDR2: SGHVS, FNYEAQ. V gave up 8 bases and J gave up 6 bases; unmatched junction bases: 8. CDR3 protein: CASCNGTSGREQYF. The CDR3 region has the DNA TGTGCCAGCTGCAACGGGACTAGCGGGCGCGAGCAGTACTTC.

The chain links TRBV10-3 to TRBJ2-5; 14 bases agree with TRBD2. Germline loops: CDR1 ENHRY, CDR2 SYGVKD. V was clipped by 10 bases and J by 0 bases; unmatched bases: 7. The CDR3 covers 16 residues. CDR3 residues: CATGLAGGKYQETQYF. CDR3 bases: TGTGCCACCGGACTAGCGGGGGGAAAGTACCAAGAGACCCAGTACTTC.

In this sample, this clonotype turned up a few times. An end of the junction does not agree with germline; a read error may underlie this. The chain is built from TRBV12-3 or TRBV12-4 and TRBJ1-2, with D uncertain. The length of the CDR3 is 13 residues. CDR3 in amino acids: CANSLTAGDTYTF. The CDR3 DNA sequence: TGTGCCAACAGTTTAACGGCCGGAGATACCTACACCTTC.

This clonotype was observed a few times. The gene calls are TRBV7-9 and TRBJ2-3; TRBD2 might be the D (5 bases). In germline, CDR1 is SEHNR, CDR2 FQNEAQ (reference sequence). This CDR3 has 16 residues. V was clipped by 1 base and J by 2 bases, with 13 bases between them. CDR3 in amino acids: CASSLGTPILTDTQYF. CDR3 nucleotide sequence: TGTGCCAGCAGCTTAGGGACTCCTATACTCACAGATACGCAGTATTTT.

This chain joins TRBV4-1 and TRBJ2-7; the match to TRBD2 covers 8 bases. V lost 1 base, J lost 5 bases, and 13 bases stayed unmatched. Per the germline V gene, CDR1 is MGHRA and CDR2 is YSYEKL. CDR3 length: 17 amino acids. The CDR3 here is CASSQVVVSGRNNEQYF. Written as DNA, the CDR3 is TGCGCCAGCAGCCAAGTAGTTGTAAGCGGGAGAAACAACGAGCAGTACTTC.

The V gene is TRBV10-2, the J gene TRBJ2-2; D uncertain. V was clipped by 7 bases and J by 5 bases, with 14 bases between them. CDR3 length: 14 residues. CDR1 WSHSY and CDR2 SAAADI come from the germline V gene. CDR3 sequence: CASTRVAGTGELFF. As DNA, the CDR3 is TGCGCCAGCACTCGGGTAGCCGGTACCGGGGAGCTGTTTTTT.

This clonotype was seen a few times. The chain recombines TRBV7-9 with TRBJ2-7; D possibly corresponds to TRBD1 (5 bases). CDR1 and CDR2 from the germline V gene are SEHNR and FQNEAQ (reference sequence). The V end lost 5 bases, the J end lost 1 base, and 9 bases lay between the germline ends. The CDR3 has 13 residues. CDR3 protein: CASSDRQSYEQYF. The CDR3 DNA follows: TGTGCCAGCAGCGATCGACAGTCCTACGAGCAGTACTTC.

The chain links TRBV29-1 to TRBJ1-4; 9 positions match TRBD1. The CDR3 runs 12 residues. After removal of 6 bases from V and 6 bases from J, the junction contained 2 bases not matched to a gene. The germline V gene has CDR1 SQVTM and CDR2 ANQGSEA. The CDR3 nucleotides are TGCAGCGTGGGGGACAGGGATGAAAAACTGTTTTTT. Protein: CSVGDRDEKLFF. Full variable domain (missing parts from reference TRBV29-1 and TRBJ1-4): SAVISQKPSRDICQRGTSLTIQCQVDSQVTMMFWYRQQPGQSLTLIATANQGSEATYESGFVIDKFPISRPNLTFSTLTVSNMSPEDSSIYLCSVGDRDEKLFFGSGTQLSVL.

DNA of the CDR3: TGTGCCAGCAGAGACAGGGGGCGGAACACTGAAGCTTTCTTT. This gives the protein CASRDRGRNTEAFF. This chain connects TRBV6-5 to TRBJ1-1; the match to TRBD1 covers 10 bases. V shed 6 bases and J 1 base; nucleotides not matched to a gene: 2. CDR1 and CDR2 (germline): MNHEY, SVGAGI. The CDR3 consists of 14 residues.